The 7 T cell receptor beta chains below come from one sample, sequenced in a study of HIV-infected children after antiretroviral therapy interruption. As for treatment: PENTA 11 planned treatment interruption arm or continuous ART arm. A 3' RACE protocol on RNA, with unique molecular identifiers, produced the TCR library. From the 3' RACE reads, TCRdb called clonotypes with MiXCR, one entry per CDR3 protein. The sample consists of roughly 3,700 distinct CDR3 sequences, approximately 4.8% of them appearing once. Sequences were derived from CD45RO+ CD8+ T cells from PBMCs, pooled from several time points, sampled from a donor given antiretroviral therapy, either interrupted or continuous. Subset: memory CD8+ CD45RO+ CD45RA- T cells. All receptors derive from a pool of human donors with HIV.

By share of the sample, this clonotype is medium-sized. This chain uses TRBV20-1 with TRBJ1-2; possibly TRBD1 for D (5 bases). The CDR3 length is 15 residues. Trimming took 2 bases from V and 0 from J, leaving 13 bases between them. Germline CDR1 and CDR2: DFQATT and SNEGSKA (reference sequence). For the CDR3, the DNA is TGCAGTGCTAGACCCAGGGAGGAGGCTAACTATGGCTACACCTTC. Translation gives CSARPREEANYGYTF.

This clonotype was counted at least ten times. This chain connects TRBV20-1 to TRBJ2-1; no definite D call. Germline values: CDR1 DFQATT, CDR2 SNEGSKA (reference sequence). CDR3 length equals 14 residues. With 3 bases removed from V and 0 bases from J, the gap between germline ends came to 9 bases. The CDR3 loop reads CSASGESSYNEQFF. In nucleotides, the CDR3 is TGCAGTGCTAGTGGGGAAAGCTCCTACAATGAGCAGTTCTTC.

As for this clonotype: This may be a read error: a much more frequent sequence differs by one nucleotide. V gene TRBV3-1 combines with J gene TRBJ2-7; the D is unclear. CDR1 and CDR2 from the germline V gene are LGHDT and YNNKEL (reference sequence). The CDR3 contains 13 residues. The CDR3: CTSSQTRATEQYF. CDR3 nucleotides: TGTACCAGCAGCCAAACCCGGGCAACCGAGCAGTACTTC.

This clonotype is labeled as hyperexpanded (1% or more). The rearrangement links TRBV20-1 to TRBJ1-5; TRBD1 might be the D (6 bases). Germline V gene sequence: CDR1 DFQATT, CDR2 SNEGSKA (reference sequence). The CDR3 length is 13 residues. Trimming pared 2 bases from V and 5 bases from J, leaving 10 bases between. CDR3 residues: CSARLAGDQPQHF. The CDR3 DNA reads TGCAGTGCTAGATTGGCAGGGGATCAGCCCCAGCATTTT.

This clonotype was seen many times. V gene TRBV27 combines with J gene TRBJ2-2, with D unresolved. CDR1 and CDR2 from the germline V gene are MNHEY and SMNVEV (reference sequence). Trimming removed 3 bases at V and 6 bases at J, with 8 bases between. This CDR3 has 13 amino acids. CDR3: CASSFTSAGELFF. As DNA, the CDR3 is TGTGCCAGCAGTTTTACGAGTGCCGGGGAGCTGTTTTTT.

By sample fraction, this clonotype is medium-sized. The V gene is TRBV27, the J gene TRBJ2-7; D may correspond to TRBD1 or TRBD2 (5 bases each). This CDR3 comprises 13 residues. The germline V gene has CDR1 MNHEY and CDR2 SMNVEV (reference sequence). V lost 3 bases and J 1 base, leaving 7 bases between the germline ends. The CDR3 is CASSFGASYEQYF. The CDR3 DNA follows: TGTGCCAGCAGTTTCGGGGCTTCCTACGAGCAGTACTTC.

This clonotype was found many times. J is TRBJ2-3 and V is TRBV7-1, with 13 positions matching TRBD2. TRBV7-1 is treated as an ORF (open reading frame) with a function not yet certain. J gave up 3 bases and V 3 bases, and 9 bases lay outside the gene matches. The CDR3 is made up of 18 amino acids. Written as DNA, the CDR3 is TGTGCCAGCAGCTCCGGACTAGCGGGGGCCCCTAGGACAGATACGCAGTATTTT. It translates to CASSSGLAGAPRTDTQYF.